The 30 T cell receptor beta chains below come from one sample, sequenced in a study of CD8 T cells in Susac syndrome. An input of roughly 0.5 to 1 ug of RNA was subjected to reverse transcription using random hexamers. TCRdb reprocessed the immunoSEQ multiplex PCR reads with MiXCR, giving one entry per CDR3 protein. The table shows a few hundred thousand distinct CDR3 sequences, with about 95% occurring only once. Sample: CD4+ T cells from PBMCs. These receptor sequences come from a human donor with Susac syndrome.

CDR3 DNA sequence: TGCAGCGTTACCGACAGGGGCCACGAGCAGTACTTC. Amino acid sequence: CSVTDRGHEQYF. The genes are TRBV29-1 and TRBJ2-7, with 8 bases aligning to TRBD1. This CDR3 spans 12 amino acids. The V gene end was trimmed by 5 bases and the J gene end by 5 bases; junction bases not matched to a gene: 5. Germline loops: CDR1 SQVTM, CDR2 ANQGSEA.

The chain has TRBV12-3 or TRBV12-4 and TRBJ1-1; 8 nucleotides match TRBD1. The CDR3 runs to 15 residues. V was clipped by 0 bases and J by 3 bases; unmatched bases: 3. The DNA for the CDR3 is TGTGCCAGCAGTTTAGCGGGACAGGAGTACACTGAAGCTTTCTTT. Translation gives CASSLAGQEYTEAFF.

V usage is TRBV7-6 and J usage is TRBJ2-7; D is unclear. Germline V CDR1 and CDR2: SGHVS, FNYEAQ. V was clipped by 4 bases and J by 2 bases, with 15 bases between them. The CDR3 loop spans 15 amino acids. In DNA, the CDR3 is TGTGCCAGCAGCTCTCAGGCGGAACTTACCTACGAGCAGTACTTC. This gives the protein CASSSQAELTYEQYF. The full variable domain, with the rest looked up from reference TRBV7-6 and TRBJ2-7, is GAGVSQSPRYKVTKRGQDVALRCDPISGHVSLYWYRQALGQGPEFLTYFNYEAQQDKSGLPNDRFSAERPEGSISTLTIQRTEQRDSAMYRCASSSQAELTYEQYFGPGTRLTVT.

The gene calls are TRBV10-3 and TRBJ1-4, with TRBD1 matching over 7 bases. With 8 bases clipped from V and 4 bases from J, the junction kept 4 bases outside the gene matches. CDR3 length: 13 residues. Germline values: CDR1 ENHRY, CDR2 SYGVKD. The CDR3 region has the DNA TGTGCCATCGGGGACAGTCGTAATGAAAAACTGTTTTTT. This gives the protein CAIGDSRNEKLFF.

The rearrangement joins TRBV3-1 to TRBJ1-1; D is undetermined. From germline, CDR1 is LGHDT and CDR2 YNNKEL (reference sequence). The CDR3 extends over 14 amino acids. V lost 2 bases and J 1 base, leaving 8 bases between the germline ends. The CDR3 nucleotides read TGTGCCAGCAGCCAATCGGTGGGGAACACTGAAGCTTTCTTT. This translates into CASSQSVGNTEAFF.

V usage is TRBV14 and J usage is TRBJ1-2; D ambiguous. CDR1 and CDR2 from the germline V gene are SGHDN and FVKESK. Trimming shortened V by 0 bases and J by 10 bases, and 6 bases separated the two germline ends. This CDR3 has 11 residues. Written as DNA, the CDR3 is TGTGCCAGCAGCCAAGAGCTCCACTACACCTTC. Translating it yields CASSQELHYTF.

The chain has TRBV11-2 and TRBJ2-2; D possibly matches TRBD1 or TRBD2 (5 bases each). V lost 3 bases, J lost 4 bases, and 9 bases lay in between. Germline assignment: CDR1 SGHAT and CDR2 FQNNGV. CDR3 length: 14 amino acids. The CDR3 coding sequence is TGTGCCAGCAGCTTGGGGACCATCACCGGGGAGCTGTTTTTT. Its protein is CASSLGTITGELFF.

This chain joins TRBV7-2 and TRBJ1-1; D ambiguous. The germline V gene has CDR1 SGHTA and CDR2 FQGNSA. The CDR3 spans 12 residues. The V end lost 6 bases, the J end lost 7 bases, and 12 bases lay between the germline ends. CDR3 residues: CASSLPVGEAFF. The CDR3 DNA is TGTGCCAGCAGTCTCCCAGTGGGTGAAGCTTTCTTT.

This chain joins TRBV20-1 and TRBJ2-1; D is undetermined. Trimming left V 2 bases short and J 7 bases short, with 9 bases between. From germline, CDR1 is DFQATT and CDR2 SNEGSKA (reference sequence). The CDR3 is made up of 12 amino acids. The CDR3 loop reads CSARNQPNEQFF. CDR3 sequence (DNA): TGCAGTGCTAGAAACCAGCCTAATGAGCAGTTCTTC.

CDR3 nucleotide sequence: TGCAGTGCTCTTAGCGGGGGCGCGGGAGAGACCCAGTACTTC. Translation: CSALSGGAGETQYF. The chain combines TRBV20-1 with TRBJ2-5; TRBD2 matches 9 bases. Trimming took 5 bases from V and 4 from J; bases not matched to a gene: 8. Germline-derived CDR1 and CDR2 are DFQATT and SNEGSKA (reference sequence). This CDR3 contains 14 residues.

The genes are TRBV6-5 and TRBJ1-1, with TRBD1 matching over 7 bases. Germline CDR1 MNHEY, CDR2 SVGAGI. J gave up 0 bases and V 5 bases, and 9 bases lay outside the gene matches. CDR3 length equals 16 residues. The CDR3 loop reads CASSLDRDAVNTEAFF. The CDR3 nucleotides are TGTGCCAGCAGTCTCGACAGGGACGCGGTGAACACTGAAGCTTTCTTT.

This clonotype was detected only once. The V call is TRBV9, the J call TRBJ2-7, with a weak D call TRBD1 (6 bases). Looked up from germline, CDR1 is SGDLS and CDR2 is YYNGEE. CDR3 length equals 13 residues. Trimming took off 1 base at V and 7 bases at J, with 12 bases between the two ends. CDR3 nucleotide sequence: TGTGCCAGCAGCGTAACCCGGGACACGGAGCAGTACTTC. Translated, it gives CASSVTRDTEQYF. Supplemented by reference TRBV9 and TRBJ2-7, the full variable domain reads DSGVTQTPKHLITATGQRVTLRCSPRSGDLSVYWYQQSLDQGLQFLIQYYNGEERAKGNILERFSAQQFPDLHSELNLSSLELGDSALYFCASSVTRDTEQYFGPGTRLTVT.

The genes are TRBV12-3 or TRBV12-4 and TRBJ1-3; D might be TRBD1 (5 bases). The V end was cut by 7 bases, the J end by 2 bases, with 18 bases between. The CDR3 contains 16 residues. The CDR3 DNA follows: TGTGCCAGCACCCTACCGATCGGGGCCACTGGAAACACCATATATTTT. Its protein is CASTLPIGATGNTIYF.

This clonotype showed up just once. The chain has TRBV20-1 and TRBJ2-7, with 10 bases lining up with TRBD2. This CDR3 spans 14 amino acids. J lost 2 bases, V lost 6 bases, and 7 bases had no gene match. Germline V lookup: CDR1 DFQATT, CDR2 SNEGSKA (reference sequence). The CDR3 is CSAATSGEAYEQYF. The DNA for the CDR3 is TGCAGTGCCGCAACTAGCGGGGAAGCCTACGAGCAGTACTTC.

V and J are TRBV5-1 and TRBJ2-2; TRBD2 agrees at 10 bases. Germline V gene lookup returns CDR1 SGHRS and CDR2 YFSETQ. The CDR3 spans 15 residues. V was pared by 4 bases and J by 5 bases, with 5 bases of the junction left unmatched. CDR3: CASSPGLATTGELFF. The CDR3 region has the DNA TGCGCCAGCAGCCCGGGACTAGCGACAACCGGGGAGCTGTTTTTT.

The V gene is TRBV6-2 or TRBV6-3, the J gene TRBJ2-4; TRBD1 is a possible D gene (6 bases). Trimming cost V 2 bases and J 7 bases, with 12 bases left between them. Looked up from germline, CDR1 is MNHEY and CDR2 is SVGEGT. CDR3 size: 14 residues. Here the CDR3 DNA reads TGTGCCAGCAGTTACCATACTGGGGGCAACATTCAGTACTTC. Its translation is CASSYHTGGNIQYF.

This chain's CDR3 is CASSSGDGPYEQYF. The CDR3 region has the DNA TGTGCCAGCAGCTCCGGGGACGGACCCTACGAGCAGTACTTC. The chain combines TRBV7-2 with TRBJ2-7; perhaps D is TRBD1 or TRBD2 (5 bases each). Germline-derived CDR1 and CDR2 are SGHTA and FQGNSA. The CDR3 runs 14 residues. The V end lost 4 bases, the J end lost 2 bases, and 12 bases lay between the germline ends.

This clonotype was counted a single time. The chain couples TRBV30 to TRBJ1-4; possible D gene TRBD1, 6 bases. This CDR3 has 11 amino acids. The ends were cut back, 3 bases at V and 13 bases at J, with 12 bases in the middle. CDR1 GTSNPN and CDR2 SVGIG come from the germline V gene (reference sequence). The CDR3 region is CAWSHGRGLFF. CDR3 nucleotides: TGTGCCTGGAGCCATGGCAGGGGACTGTTTTTT.

CDR3 in amino acids: CASSLGIGQPQHF. For the CDR3, the DNA is TGTGCCAGCAGCTTGGGGATTGGTCAGCCCCAGCATTTT. The chain links TRBV11-3 to TRBJ1-5; D is ambiguous. CDR3 size: 13 residues. Germline assignment: CDR1 SGHNT and CDR2 YENEEA. V lost 3 bases to trimming and J lost 6 bases, with 9 bases between them.

This clonotype appeared once. The rearrangement uses TRBV13 and TRBJ2-1; D might be TRBD2 (5 bases). CDR1 and CDR2 (germline): PRHDT, FYEKMQ (reference sequence). The V and J ends lost 3 bases and 7 bases respectively, with 13 bases between them. The CDR3 is 14 residues long. The CDR3 protein is CASSFIRDLNEQFF. In nucleotides, the CDR3 is TGTGCCAGCAGCTTCATTCGGGATCTTAATGAGCAGTTCTTC.

The chain recombines TRBV29-1 with TRBJ1-3; D may be TRBD1 (5 bases). Germline V gene sequence: CDR1 SQVTM, CDR2 ANQGSEA. The V gene lost 7 bases and the J gene lost 6 bases, with 16 bases spanning the gap. The CDR3 loop spans 13 amino acids. CDR3 residues: CSALGPYENTIYF. CDR3 DNA sequence: TGCAGCGCACTGGGACCCTATGAAAACACCATATATTTT.

The chain uses TRBV6-2 or TRBV6-3 and TRBJ2-7; possible D gene TRBD1, 6 bases. Germline V gene lookup returns CDR1 MNHEY and CDR2 SVGEGT. This CDR3 comprises 15 residues. V gave up 7 bases and J gave up 2 bases, with 18 bases separating them. CDR3 DNA sequence: TGTGCCAGCAACCCACAGAGGGGGACCCCCTACGAGCAGTACTTC. It translates to CASNPQRGTPYEQYF.

The rearrangement uses TRBV9 and TRBJ2-7; 7 positions match TRBD1. V was clipped by 0 bases and J by 3 bases; unmatched bases: 3. This CDR3 has 14 residues. From germline, CDR1 is SGDLS and CDR2 YYNGEE. The CDR3 DNA is TGTGCCAGCAGCGTAGAAGGGGGCTTCTACGAGCAGTACTTC. Its protein product is CASSVEGGFYEQYF.

A note on this clonotype: One junction end disagrees with the germline gene, perhaps due to a read error. The chain is built from TRBV4-3 and TRBJ2-1, with 8 bases that match TRBD2. The CDR3 has 17 amino acids. Germline CDR1 is LGHNA and CDR2 is YSLEER. CDR3 bases: TGCGCCAGCAGCCAAGATGGCGCGCGGGGGGCCTACGATGAGCAGTTCTTC. Translating it yields CASSQDGARGAYDEQFF.

The V call is TRBV19, the J call TRBJ2-5; 7 bases align to TRBD1. Germline trimming cut 7 bases from V and 2 bases from J; bases unmatched to any gene: 4. CDR1 and CDR2 from the germline V gene are LNHDA and SQIVND (reference sequence). The CDR3 length is 13 residues. CDR3 protein: CASTPTGQETQYF. CDR3 nucleotide sequence: TGTGCCAGTACCCCGACAGGGCAAGAGACCCAGTACTTC.

The V and J genes are TRBV10-3 and TRBJ1-6; D not certain. CDR1 is ENHRY and CDR2 is SYGVKD in the germline V gene. This CDR3 comprises 14 residues. V was pared by 0 bases and J by 8 bases, with 8 bases between. CDR3 loop: CAISESIADSPLHF. The CDR3 DNA is TGTGCCATCAGTGAGTCGATAGCGGATTCACCCCTCCACTTT.

The V call is TRBV15, the J call TRBJ2-1; 12 nucleotides agree with TRBD2. Germline CDR1 is LNHNV and CDR2 is YYDKDF (reference sequence). J lost 7 bases, V lost 0 bases, and 4 bases had no gene match. This CDR3 region has 16 residues. CDR3 sequence reads: CATSRDLAGGKNEQFF. CDR3 coding DNA: TGTGCCACCAGCAGAGATCTAGCGGGGGGGAAAAATGAGCAGTTCTTC. The full variable domain, completed using reference TRBV15 and TRBJ2-1, is DAMVIQNPRYQVTQFGKPVTLSCSQTLNHNVMYWYQQKSSQAPKLLFHYYDKDFNNEADTPDNFQSRRPNTSFCFLDIRSPGLGDTAMYLCATSRDLAGGKNEQFFGPGTRLTVL.

This clonotype appeared a few times. V gene TRBV11-3 combines with J gene TRBJ2-1; D is uncertain. This CDR3 comprises 15 residues. CDR1 and CDR2 (germline): SGHNT, YENEEA. The ends were cut back, 4 bases at V and 5 bases at J, with 15 bases in the middle. The CDR3 spells CASSSYSLSNNEQFF. Written as DNA, the CDR3 is TGTGCCAGCAGCTCCTACAGTCTCTCTAACAATGAGCAGTTCTTC. The whole variable domain, filled in from reference TRBV11-3 and TRBJ2-1, reads EAGVVQSPRYKIIEKKQPVAFWCNPISGHNTLYWYLQNLGQGPELLIRYENEEAVDDSQLPKDRFSAERLKGVDSTLKIQPAELGDSAVYLCASSSYSLSNNEQFFGPGTRLTVL.

This clonotype occurred a few times. The rearrangement uses TRBV5-4 and TRBJ2-7, with D perhaps being TRBD1 or TRBD2 (5 bases each). In germline, CDR1 is SGHNT, CDR2 YYREEE (reference sequence). The V end lost 0 bases, the J end lost 5 bases, and 9 bases lay between the germline ends. The CDR3 runs to 13 residues. CDR3 amino acids: CASSLAGTDEQYF. CDR3 coding DNA: TGTGCCAGCAGCTTGGCAGGGACGGACGAGCAGTACTTC.

The chain has TRBV18 and TRBJ1-3, with D possibly being TRBD1 (6 bases). Trimming pared 3 bases from V and 0 bases from J, leaving 15 bases between. This CDR3 contains 17 residues. Looked up from germline, CDR1 is KGHSH and CDR2 is LQKENI. In nucleotides, the CDR3 is TGTGCCAGCTCACCTGGTTCGGGGGCTACCTCTGGAAACACCATATATTTT. This gives the protein CASSPGSGATSGNTIYF. The whole variable domain, remainder taken from reference TRBV18 and TRBJ1-3, is NAGVMQNPRHLVRRRGQEARLRCSPMKGHSHVYWYRQLPEEGLKFMVYLQKENIIDESGMPKERFSAEFPKEGPSILRIQQVVRGDSAAYFCASSPGSGATSGNTIYFGEGSWLTVV.